This T cell receptor beta chain was recovered during a study of post-analysis software for immune sequencing data. Study background: Relapsing-remitting, secondary progressive and progressive-relapsing multiple sclerosis were all included among the disease courses.

Study results and caveats: People with multiple sclerosis had a significantly lower normalized Chao1 diversity than controls did. Comparison of patients with controls showed a handful of TRBV segments more frequent in patients, TRBV5-6, TRBV5-1 and TRBV20-1 among them.

cDNA libraries for TCR beta contained unique molecular identifiers. Each CDR3 protein gets one entry after TCRdb re-called the PCR reads with MiXCR. The data hold 380,000 or so distinct CDR3 sequences, with about a third observed a single time. Note on this clonotype: Its antigen is not known.

The J segment lost 7 bases and the V segment lost 6 bases, leaving 23 bases of the junction unmatched. CDR1 is MNHNS, CDR2 SASEGT, per germline. The CDR3 covers 19 residues. This receptor was obtained from a girl aged 10-17 years with multiple sclerosis. The V call is TRBV6-1, the J call TRBJ2-1; 8 bases map to TRBD1. Material: blood. Written as DNA, the CDR3 is TGTGCCAGCAGACGTAACCTACGGGGACAGGAGGCGAAGAGTAATGAGCAGTTCTTC. Its translation is CASRRNLRGQEAKSNEQFF.